This TCR beta chain was obtained from a study of T cell repertoires in cytomegalovirus infection. Study information: In the study, CMV epitopes included recently identified HLA-C-restricted and well-studied HLA-B-restricted ones. Through public TCR beta signatures, both CMV infection and matching HLA type were indicated. Whole-study results and caveats: CMV-specific TCR beta clonotypes restricted by HLA-C were the ones dominating the ex vivo response.

MiXCR, applied by TCRdb to the reads, yields one record per CDR3 protein. The sample holds 50,000 to 60,000 distinct CDR3 sequences, roughly 21% seen once. This clonotype was seen a handful of times. Its antigen is unknown. Per germline, CDR1 MNHNS and CDR2 SASEGT. The CDR3 totals 13 residues. V lost 7 bases, J lost 6 bases, and 6 bases stayed unmatched. This chain joins TRBV6-1 and TRBJ2-1; 7 bases align to TRBD1. The TCR originated in a human donor in good health (CMV status not recorded). Some clones in this sample may be carry-over from other donors' samples. The source material was CD8+ T cells from cultured PBMCs, sampled from culture after CMV antigen stimulation. The CDR3 region has the DNA TGTGCCAGCACGAGACAGGGATTCAATGAGCAGTTCTTC. Amino acids: CASTRQGFNEQFF.